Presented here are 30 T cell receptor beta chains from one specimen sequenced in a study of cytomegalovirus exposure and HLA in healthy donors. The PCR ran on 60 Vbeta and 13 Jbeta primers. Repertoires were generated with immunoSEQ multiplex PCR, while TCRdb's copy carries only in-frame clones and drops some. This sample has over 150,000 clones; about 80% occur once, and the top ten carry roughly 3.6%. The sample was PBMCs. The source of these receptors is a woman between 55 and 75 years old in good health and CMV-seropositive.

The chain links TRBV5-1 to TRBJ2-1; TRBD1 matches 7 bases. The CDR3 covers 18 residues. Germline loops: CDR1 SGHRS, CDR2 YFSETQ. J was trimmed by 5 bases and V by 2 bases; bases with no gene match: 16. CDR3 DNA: TGCGCCAGCAGCTTACGACAGGGTCGAGTCCAATTTCACAATGAGCAGTTCTTC. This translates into CASSLRQGRVQFHNEQFF.

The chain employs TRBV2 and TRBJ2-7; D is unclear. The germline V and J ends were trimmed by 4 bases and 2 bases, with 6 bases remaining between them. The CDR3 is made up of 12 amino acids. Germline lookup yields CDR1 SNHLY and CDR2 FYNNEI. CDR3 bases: TGTGCCAGCAGTGTTCTCGCCTACGAGCAGTACTTC. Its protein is CASSVLAYEQYF.

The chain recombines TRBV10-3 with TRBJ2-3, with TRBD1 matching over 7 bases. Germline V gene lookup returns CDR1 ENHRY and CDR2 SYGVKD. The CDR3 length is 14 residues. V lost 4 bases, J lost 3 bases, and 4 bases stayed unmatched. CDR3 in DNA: TGTGCCATCAGTGCGAACAGGGGAACAGATACGCAGTATTTT. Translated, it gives CAISANRGTDTQYF.

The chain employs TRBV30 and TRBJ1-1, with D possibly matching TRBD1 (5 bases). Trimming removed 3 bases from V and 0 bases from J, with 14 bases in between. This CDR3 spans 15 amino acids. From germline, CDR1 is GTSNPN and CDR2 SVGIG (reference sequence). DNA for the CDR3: TGTGCCTGGAGAAGGTGGGGGGACTTGAACACTGAAGCTTTCTTT. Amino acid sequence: CAWRRWGDLNTEAFF.

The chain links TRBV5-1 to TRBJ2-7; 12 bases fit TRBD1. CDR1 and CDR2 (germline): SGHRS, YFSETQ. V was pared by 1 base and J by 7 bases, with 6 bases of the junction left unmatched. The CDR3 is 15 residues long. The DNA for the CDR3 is TGCGCCAGCAGCTTGAGGGGACAGGGGGCTGGAGAGCAGTACTTC. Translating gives CASSLRGQGAGEQYF.

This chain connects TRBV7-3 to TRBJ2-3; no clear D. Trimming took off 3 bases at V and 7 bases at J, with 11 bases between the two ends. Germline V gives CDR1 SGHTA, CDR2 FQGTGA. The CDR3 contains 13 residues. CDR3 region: CASSLRTLNTQYF. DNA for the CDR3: TGTGCCAGCAGCTTGAGAACTTTAAATACGCAGTATTTT.

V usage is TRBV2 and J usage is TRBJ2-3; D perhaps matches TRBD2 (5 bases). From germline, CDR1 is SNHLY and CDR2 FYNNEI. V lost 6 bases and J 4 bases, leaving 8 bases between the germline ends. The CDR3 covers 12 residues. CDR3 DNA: TGTGCCAGCAGGGAGGACGCAGATACGCAGTATTTT. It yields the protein CASREDADTQYF.

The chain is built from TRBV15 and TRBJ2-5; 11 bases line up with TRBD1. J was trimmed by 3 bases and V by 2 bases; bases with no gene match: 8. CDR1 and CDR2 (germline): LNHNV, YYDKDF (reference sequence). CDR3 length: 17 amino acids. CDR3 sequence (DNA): TGTGCCACCAGCAGATACTATCCGGGACAGGGGGAAGAGACCCAGTACTTC. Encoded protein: CATSRYYPGQGEETQYF.

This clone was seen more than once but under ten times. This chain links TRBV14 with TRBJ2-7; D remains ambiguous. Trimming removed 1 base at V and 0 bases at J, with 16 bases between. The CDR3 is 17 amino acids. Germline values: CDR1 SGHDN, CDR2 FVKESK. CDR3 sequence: CASSQVIALESSYEQYF. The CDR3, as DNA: TGTGCCAGCAGCCAAGTTATCGCCTTGGAGAGCTCCTACGAGCAGTACTTC.

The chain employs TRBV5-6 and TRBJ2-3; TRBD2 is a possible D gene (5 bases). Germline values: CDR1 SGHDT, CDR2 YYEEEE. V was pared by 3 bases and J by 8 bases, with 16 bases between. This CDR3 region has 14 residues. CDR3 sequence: CASSSSGIIGTQYF. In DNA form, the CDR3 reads TGTGCCAGCAGCTCGTCCGGGATCATTGGTACGCAGTATTTT.

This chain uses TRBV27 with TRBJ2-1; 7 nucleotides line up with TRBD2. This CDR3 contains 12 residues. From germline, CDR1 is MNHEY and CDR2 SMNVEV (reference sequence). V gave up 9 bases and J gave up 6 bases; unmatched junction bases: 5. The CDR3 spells CARHGEGNEQFF. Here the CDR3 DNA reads TGTGCCAGGCACGGGGAGGGCAATGAGCAGTTCTTC.

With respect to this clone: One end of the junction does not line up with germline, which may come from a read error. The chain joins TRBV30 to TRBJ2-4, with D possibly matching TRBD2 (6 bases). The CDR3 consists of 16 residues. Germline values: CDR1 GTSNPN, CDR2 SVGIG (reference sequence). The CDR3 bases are TGTGCCTGGAGTGTAGCTAGCGCACTAGCCAAAAACAGTCAGTACTTC. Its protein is CAWSVASALAKNSQYF.

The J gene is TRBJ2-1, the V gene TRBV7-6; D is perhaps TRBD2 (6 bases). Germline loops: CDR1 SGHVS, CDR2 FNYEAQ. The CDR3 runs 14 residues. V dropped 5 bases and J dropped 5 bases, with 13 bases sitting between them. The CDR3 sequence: CASSRGTVHNEQFF. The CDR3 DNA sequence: TGTGCCAGCAGCCGCGGGACTGTCCACAATGAGCAGTTCTTC. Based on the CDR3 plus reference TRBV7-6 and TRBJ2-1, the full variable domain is GAGVSQSPRYKVTKRGQDVALRCDPISGHVSLYWYRQALGQGPEFLTYFNYEAQQDKSGLPNDRFSAERPEGSISTLTIQRTEQRDSAMYRCASSRGTVHNEQFFGPGTRLTVL.

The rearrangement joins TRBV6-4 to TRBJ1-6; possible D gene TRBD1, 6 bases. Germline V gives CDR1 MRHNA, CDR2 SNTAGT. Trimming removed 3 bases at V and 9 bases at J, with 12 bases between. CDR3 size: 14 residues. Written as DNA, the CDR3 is TGTGCCAGCAGTGAAGCAGGGGCAAGTTCACCCCTCCACTTT. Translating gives CASSEAGASSPLHF.

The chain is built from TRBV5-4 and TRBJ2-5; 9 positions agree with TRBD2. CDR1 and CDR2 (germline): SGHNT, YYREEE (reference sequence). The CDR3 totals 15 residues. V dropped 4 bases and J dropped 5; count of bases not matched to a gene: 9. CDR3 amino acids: CASSNSGRGGETQYF. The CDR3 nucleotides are TGTGCCAGCAGCAATAGCGGGAGAGGGGGGGAGACCCAGTACTTC.

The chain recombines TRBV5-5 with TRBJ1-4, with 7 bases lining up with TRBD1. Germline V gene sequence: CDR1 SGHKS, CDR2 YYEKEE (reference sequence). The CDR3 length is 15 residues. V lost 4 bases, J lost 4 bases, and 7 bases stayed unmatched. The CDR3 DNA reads TGTGCCAGCAGCACCTGGACAGGAGATAATGAAAAACTGTTTTTT. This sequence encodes CASSTWTGDNEKLFF. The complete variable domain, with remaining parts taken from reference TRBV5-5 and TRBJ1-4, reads DAGVTQSPTHLIKTRGQQVTLRCSPISGHKSVSWYQQVLGQGPQFIFQYYEKEERGRGNFPDRFSARQFPNYSSELNVNALLLGDSALYLCASSTWTGDNEKLFFGSGTQLSVL.

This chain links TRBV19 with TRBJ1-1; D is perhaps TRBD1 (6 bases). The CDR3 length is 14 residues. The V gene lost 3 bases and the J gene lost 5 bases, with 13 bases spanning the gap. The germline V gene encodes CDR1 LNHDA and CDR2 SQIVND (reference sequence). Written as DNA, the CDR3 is TGTGCCAGTAGTATGGGCAGGGGTAGGACTGAAGCTTTCTTT. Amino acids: CASSMGRGRTEAFF.

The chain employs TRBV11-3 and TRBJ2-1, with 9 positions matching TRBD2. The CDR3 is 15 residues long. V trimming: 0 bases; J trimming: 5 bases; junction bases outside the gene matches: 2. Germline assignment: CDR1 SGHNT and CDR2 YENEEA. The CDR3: CASSLDGGRDNEQFF. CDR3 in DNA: TGTGCCAGCAGCTTAGACGGCGGGAGGGACAATGAGCAGTTCTTC.

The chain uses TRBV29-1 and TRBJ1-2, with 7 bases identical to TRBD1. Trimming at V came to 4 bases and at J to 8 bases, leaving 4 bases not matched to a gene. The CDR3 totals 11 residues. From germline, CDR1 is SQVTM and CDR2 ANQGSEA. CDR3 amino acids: CSVGQGQGYTF. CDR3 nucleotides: TGCAGCGTTGGACAGGGACAAGGCTACACCTTC.

This CDR3 is CAISEHRDTGELFF. CDR3 DNA sequence: TGTGCCATCAGTGAGCACAGGGACACCGGGGAGCTGTTTTTT. J is TRBJ2-2 and V is TRBV10-3; TRBD1 is a possible D gene (6 bases). Germline lookup yields CDR1 ENHRY and CDR2 SYGVKD. CDR3 size: 14 residues. V was shortened by 2 bases and J by 3 bases, with 7 bases between the two germline ends.

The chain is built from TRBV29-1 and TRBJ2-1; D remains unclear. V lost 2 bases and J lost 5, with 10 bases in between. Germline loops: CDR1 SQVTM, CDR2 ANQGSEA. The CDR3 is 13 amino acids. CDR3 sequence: CSVERSRDNEQFF. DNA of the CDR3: TGCAGCGTTGAACGGAGTCGCGACAATGAGCAGTTCTTC.

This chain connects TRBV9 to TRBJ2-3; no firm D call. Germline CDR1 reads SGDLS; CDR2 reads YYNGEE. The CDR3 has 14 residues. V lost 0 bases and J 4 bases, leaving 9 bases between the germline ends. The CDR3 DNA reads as TGTGCCAGCAGCGTAGATCACAACCCAGATACGCAGTATTTT. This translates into CASSVDHNPDTQYF.

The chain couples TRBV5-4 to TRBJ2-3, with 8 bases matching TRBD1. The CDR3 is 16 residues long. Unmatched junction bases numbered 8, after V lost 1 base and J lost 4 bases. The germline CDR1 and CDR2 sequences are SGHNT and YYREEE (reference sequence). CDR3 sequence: CASSLTLGQGPDTQYF. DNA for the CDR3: TGTGCCAGCAGCTTGACTTTAGGACAGGGACCAGATACGCAGTATTTT.

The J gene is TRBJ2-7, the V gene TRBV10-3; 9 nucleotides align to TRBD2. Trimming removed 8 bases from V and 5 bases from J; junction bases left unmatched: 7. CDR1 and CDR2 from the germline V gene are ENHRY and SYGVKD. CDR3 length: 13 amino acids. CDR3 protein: CAIQSSGKNEQYF. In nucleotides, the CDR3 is TGTGCCATCCAGTCTAGCGGGAAAAACGAGCAGTACTTC.

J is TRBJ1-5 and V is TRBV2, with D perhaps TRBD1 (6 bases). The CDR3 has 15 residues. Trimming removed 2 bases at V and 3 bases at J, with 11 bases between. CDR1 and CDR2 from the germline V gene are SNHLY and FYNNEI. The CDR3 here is CASSEIGQPNQPQHF. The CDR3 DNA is TGTGCCAGCAGTGAAATAGGACAGCCCAATCAGCCCCAGCATTTT.

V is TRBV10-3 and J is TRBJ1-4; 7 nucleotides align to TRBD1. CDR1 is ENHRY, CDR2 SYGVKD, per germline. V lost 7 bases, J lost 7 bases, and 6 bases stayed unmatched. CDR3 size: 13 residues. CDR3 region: CAIKRQGAEKLFF. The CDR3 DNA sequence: TGTGCCATCAAACGACAGGGAGCTGAAAAACTGTTTTTT.

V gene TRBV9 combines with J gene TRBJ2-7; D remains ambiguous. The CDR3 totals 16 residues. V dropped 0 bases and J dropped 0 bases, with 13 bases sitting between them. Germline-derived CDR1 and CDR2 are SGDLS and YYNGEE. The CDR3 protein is CASSVGPDRSSYEQYF. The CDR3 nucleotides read TGTGCCAGCAGCGTAGGTCCCGACCGGAGCTCCTACGAGCAGTACTTC. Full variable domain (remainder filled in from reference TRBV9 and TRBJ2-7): DSGVTQTPKHLITATGQRVTLRCSPRSGDLSVYWYQQSLDQGLQFLIQYYNGEERAKGNILERFSAQQFPDLHSELNLSSLELGDSALYFCASSVGPDRSSYEQYFGPGTRLTVT.

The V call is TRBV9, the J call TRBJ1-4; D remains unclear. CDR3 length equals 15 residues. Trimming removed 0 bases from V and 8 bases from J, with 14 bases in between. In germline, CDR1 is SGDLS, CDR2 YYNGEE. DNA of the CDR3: TGTGCCAGCAGCGTAGGGGAGACTCCAAGCGAAAAACTGTTTTTT. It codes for CASSVGETPSEKLFF.

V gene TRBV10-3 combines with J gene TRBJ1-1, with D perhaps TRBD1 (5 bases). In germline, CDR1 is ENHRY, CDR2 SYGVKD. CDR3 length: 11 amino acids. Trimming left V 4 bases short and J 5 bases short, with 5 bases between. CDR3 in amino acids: CAISGTTEAFF. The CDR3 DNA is TGTGCCATCAGTGGGACAACTGAAGCTTTCTTT.

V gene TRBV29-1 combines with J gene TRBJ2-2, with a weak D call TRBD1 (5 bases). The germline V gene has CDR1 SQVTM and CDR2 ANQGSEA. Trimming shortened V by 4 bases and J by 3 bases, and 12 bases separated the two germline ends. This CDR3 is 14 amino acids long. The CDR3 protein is CSVGQSTHTGELFF. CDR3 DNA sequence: TGCAGCGTTGGACAGTCAACACACACCGGGGAGCTGTTTTTT.